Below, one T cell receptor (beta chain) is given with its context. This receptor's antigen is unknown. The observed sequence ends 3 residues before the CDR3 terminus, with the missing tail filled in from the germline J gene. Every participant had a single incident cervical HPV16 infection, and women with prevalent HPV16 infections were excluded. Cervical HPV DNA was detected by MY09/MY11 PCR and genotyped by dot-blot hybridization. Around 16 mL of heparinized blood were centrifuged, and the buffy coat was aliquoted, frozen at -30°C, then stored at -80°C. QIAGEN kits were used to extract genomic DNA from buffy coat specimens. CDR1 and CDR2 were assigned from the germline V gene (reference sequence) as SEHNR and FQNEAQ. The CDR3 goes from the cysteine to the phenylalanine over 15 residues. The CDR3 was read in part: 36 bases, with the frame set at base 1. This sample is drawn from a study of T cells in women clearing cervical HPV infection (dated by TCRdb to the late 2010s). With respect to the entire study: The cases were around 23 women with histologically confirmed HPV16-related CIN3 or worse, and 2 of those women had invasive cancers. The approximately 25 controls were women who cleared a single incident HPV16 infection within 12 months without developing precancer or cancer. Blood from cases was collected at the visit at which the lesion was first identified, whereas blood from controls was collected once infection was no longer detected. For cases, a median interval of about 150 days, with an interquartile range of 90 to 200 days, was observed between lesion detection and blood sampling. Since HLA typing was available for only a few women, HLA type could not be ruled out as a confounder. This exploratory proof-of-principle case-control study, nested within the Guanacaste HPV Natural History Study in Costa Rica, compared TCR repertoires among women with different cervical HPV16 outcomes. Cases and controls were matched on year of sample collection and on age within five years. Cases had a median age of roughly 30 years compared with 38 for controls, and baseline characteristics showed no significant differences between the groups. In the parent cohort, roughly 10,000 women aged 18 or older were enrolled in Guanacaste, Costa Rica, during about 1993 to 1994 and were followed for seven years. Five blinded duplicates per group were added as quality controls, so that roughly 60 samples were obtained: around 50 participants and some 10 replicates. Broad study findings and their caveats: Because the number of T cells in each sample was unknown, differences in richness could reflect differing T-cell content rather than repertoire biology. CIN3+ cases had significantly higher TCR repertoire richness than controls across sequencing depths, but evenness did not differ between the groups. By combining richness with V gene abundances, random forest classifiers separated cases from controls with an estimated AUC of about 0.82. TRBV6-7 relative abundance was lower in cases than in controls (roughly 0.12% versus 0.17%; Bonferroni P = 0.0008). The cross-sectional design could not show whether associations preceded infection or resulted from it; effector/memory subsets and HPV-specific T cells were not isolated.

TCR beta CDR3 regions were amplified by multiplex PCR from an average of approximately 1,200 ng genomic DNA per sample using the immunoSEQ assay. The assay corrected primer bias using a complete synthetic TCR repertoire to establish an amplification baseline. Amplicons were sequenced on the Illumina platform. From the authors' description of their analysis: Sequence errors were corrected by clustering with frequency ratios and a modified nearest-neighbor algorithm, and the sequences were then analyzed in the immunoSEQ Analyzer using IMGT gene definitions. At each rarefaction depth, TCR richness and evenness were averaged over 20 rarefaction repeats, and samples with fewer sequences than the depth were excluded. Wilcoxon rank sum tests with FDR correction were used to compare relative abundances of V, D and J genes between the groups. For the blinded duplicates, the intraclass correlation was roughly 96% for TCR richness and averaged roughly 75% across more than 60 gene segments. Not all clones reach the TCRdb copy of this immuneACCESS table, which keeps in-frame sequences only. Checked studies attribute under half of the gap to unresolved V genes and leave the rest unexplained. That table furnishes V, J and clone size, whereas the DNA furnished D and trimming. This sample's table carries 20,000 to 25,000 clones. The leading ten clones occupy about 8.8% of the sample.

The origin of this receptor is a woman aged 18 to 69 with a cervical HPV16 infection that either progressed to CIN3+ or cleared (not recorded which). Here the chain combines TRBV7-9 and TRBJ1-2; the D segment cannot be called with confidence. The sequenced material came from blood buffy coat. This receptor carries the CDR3 CASSFSAGRRGGYTF. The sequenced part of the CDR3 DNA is TGTGCCAGCAGCTTCTCCGCTGGGCGGCGCGGGGGC.